The clone carrying this T cell receptor (beta chain) was counted many times. The antigen is undetermined. CDR3 length: 14 amino acids. Trimming stripped 5 bases from V and 4 bases from J, with 12 bases between. Germline CDR1 SGHTA, CDR2 FQGNSA. Template material for amplifying TCR beta CDR3 regions consisted of RNA transcripts. During a first-round RT-PCR of the TCR CDR3, the HTBI primer set was used. TCRdb called the multiplex PCR reads again in MiXCR, with one record for every CDR3 protein. Counted here are over 250,000 distinct CDR3 sequences, about 20% occurring once; the ten biggest clones make up around 60%. The data were obtained in a study of T cells in Graves' hyperthyroidism and ophthalmopathy. About the research overall: Peripheral blood collection took place at initial diagnosis, before any treatment.

Clinical Activity Scores of at least 3, NOSPECS grades of at least 4 and durations under 3 months characterized ophthalmopathy patients. Study-level results: Most thyroid-expanded clonotypes above 0.001 were also found in blood.

This TCR was recovered from a man aged 25-40 years with Graves' ophthalmopathy. Sequencing was done on a sample of blood. This chain joins TRBV7-2 and TRBJ1-5; TRBD1 is a possible D gene (6 bases). CDR3: CASSPTGGNQPQHF. The CDR3 nucleotides read TGTGCCAGCAGCCCGACAGGTGGTAATCAGCCCCAGCATTTT.